The 4 T cell receptor beta chains given below trace back to one sample, sequenced in a study of control samples from healthy donors and cancer patients. Profiled with immunoSEQ multiplex PCR; TCRdb holds only in-frame clones, not every one. The sample contains 40,000 to 55,000 clones, about 93% of which appear only once. The sequenced sample was PBMCs. Every receptor here comes from a woman aged 50 to 60 with head and neck cancer.

The rearrangement links TRBV7-2 to TRBJ1-1, with D possibly TRBD1 on 5 matching bases. Trimming cost V 1 base and J 6 bases, with 12 bases left between them. Germline V gene sequence: CDR1 SGHTA, CDR2 FQGNSA. This CDR3 comprises 14 residues. The CDR3 DNA reads as TGTGCCAGCAGCTTAGGCCTGGGGGGGTCTGAAGCTTTCTTT. As protein: CASSLGLGGSEAFF.

The gene calls are TRBV5-5 and TRBJ1-6; no clear D gene. The V end lost 2 bases, the J end lost 0 bases, and 15 bases lay between the germline ends. Germline V CDR1 and CDR2: SGHKS, YYEKEE (reference sequence). The CDR3 sequence is 18 residues long. This CDR3 is CASSLLADGSSYNSPLHF. The CDR3 nucleotides read TGTGCCAGCAGCTTACTTGCTGACGGGAGCTCCTATAATTCACCCCTCCACTTT.

This clone has more than one count but fewer than ten. The J gene is TRBJ1-1, the V gene TRBV9, with D perhaps matching TRBD1 (5 bases). V was trimmed by 0 bases and J by 4 bases, leaving 7 bases between them. Germline values: CDR1 SGDLS, CDR2 YYNGEE. This CDR3 spans 13 amino acids. CDR3 region: CASSVERGTEAFF. In DNA, the CDR3 is TGTGCCAGCAGCGTAGAAAGGGGCACTGAAGCTTTCTTT.

This chain links TRBV28 with TRBJ1-2; tentatively, D is TRBD1 (6 bases). This CDR3 has 15 residues. Trimming took 2 bases from V and 7 from J, leaving 17 bases between them. The germline V gene encodes CDR1 MDHEN and CDR2 SYDVKM. CDR3 nucleotides: TGTGCCAGCAGTTTAATGGCAGGGGAGGGCCGTGGCTACACCTTC. This sequence encodes CASSLMAGEGRGYTF.